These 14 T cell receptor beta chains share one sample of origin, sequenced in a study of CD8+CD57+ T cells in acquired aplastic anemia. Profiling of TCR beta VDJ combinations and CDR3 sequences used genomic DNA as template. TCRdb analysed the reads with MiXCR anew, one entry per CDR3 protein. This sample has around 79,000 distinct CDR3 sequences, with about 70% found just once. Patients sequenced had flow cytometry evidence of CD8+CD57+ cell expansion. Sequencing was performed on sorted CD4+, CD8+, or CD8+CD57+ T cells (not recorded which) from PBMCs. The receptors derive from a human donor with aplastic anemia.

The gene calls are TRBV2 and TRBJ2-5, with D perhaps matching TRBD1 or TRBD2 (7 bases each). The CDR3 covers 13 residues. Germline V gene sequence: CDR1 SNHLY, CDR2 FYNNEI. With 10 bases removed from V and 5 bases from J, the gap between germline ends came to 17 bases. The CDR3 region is CAIRGGVEETQYF. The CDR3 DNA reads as TGTGCCATCAGGGGGGGAGTGGAGGAGACCCAGTACTTC. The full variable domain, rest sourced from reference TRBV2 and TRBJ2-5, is EPEVTQTPSHQVTQMGQEVILRCVPISNHLYFYWYRQILGQKVEFLVSFYNNEISEKSEIFDDQFSVERPDGSNFTLKIRSTKLEDSAMYFCAIRGGVEETQYFGPGTRLLVL.

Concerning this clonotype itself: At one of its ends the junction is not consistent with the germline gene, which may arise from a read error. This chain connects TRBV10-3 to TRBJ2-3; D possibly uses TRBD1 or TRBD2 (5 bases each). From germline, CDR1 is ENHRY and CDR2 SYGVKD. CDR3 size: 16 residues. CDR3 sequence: CAISVDRGVSTDTQYF. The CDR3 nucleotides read TGTGCCATCAGTGTGGACCGGGGCGTTAGCACAGATACGCAGTACTTT.

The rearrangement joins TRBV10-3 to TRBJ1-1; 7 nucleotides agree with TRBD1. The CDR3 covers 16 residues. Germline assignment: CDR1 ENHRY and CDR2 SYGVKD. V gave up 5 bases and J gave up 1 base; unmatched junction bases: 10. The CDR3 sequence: CAISQQGRWGNTEAFF. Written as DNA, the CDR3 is TGTGCCATCAGTCAACAGGGGAGGTGGGGGAACACTGAAGCTTTCTTT.

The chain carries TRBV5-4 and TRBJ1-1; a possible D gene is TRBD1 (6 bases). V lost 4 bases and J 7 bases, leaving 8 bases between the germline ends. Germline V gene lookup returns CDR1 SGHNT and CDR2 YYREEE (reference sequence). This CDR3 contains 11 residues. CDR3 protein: CASSGQNEAFF. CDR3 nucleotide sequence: TGTGCCAGCAGCGGACAGAATGAAGCTTTCTTT.

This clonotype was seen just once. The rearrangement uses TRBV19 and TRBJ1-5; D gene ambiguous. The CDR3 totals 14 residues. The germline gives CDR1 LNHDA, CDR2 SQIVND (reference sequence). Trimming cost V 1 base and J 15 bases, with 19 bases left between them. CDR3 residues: CASSIGALSDSPHF. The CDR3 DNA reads TGTGCCAGTAGTATAGGAGCCCTATCCGATTCCCCGCATTTT. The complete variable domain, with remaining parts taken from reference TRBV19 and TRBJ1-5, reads DGGITQSPKYLFRKEGQNVTLSCEQNLNHDAMYWYRQDPGQGLRLIYYSQIVNDFQKGDIAEGYSVSREKKESFPLTVTSAQKNPTAFYLCASSIGALSDSPHFGDGTRLSIL.

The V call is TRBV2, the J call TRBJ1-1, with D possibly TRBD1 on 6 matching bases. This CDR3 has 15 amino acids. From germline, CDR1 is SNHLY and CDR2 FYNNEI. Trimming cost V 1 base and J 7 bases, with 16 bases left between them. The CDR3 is CASSEGRGGGNEAFF. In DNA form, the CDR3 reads TGTGCCAGCAGTGAAGGGCGAGGGGGGGGCAATGAAGCTTTCTTT.

CDR3 loop: CASSIDRGVLYGYTF. The CDR3 DNA is TGTGCCAGTAGTATAGACAGAGGGGTTCTCTATGGCTACACCTTC. The chain is built from TRBV19 and TRBJ1-2; a possible D gene is TRBD1 (5 bases). V was pared by 0 bases and J by 4 bases, with 12 bases between. The CDR3 loop spans 15 amino acids. Looked up from germline, CDR1 is LNHDA and CDR2 is SQIVND (reference sequence).

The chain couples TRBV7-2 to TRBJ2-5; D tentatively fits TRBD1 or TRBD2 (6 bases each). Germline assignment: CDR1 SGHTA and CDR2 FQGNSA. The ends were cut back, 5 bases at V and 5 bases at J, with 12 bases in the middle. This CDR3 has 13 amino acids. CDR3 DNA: TGTGCCAGCAGCAAGGGGGGAACGGAGACCCAGTACTTC. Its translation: CASSKGGTETQYF.

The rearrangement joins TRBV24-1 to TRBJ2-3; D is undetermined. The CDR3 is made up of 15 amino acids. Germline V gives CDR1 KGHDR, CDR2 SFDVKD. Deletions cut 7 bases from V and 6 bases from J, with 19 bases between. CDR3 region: CATSPRVPPPDTQYF. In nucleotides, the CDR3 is TGTGCCACCAGCCCCCGGGTTCCCCCGCCCGATACGCAGTATTTT.

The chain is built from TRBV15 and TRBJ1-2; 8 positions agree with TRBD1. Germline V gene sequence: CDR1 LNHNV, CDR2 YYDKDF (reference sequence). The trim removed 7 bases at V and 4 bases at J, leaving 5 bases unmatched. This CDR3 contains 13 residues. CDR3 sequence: CATTPDRAYGYTF. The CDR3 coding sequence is TGTGCCACCACCCCGGACAGGGCCTATGGCTACACCTTC.

The CDR3 region is CASSLSKYEQFF. CDR3 bases: TGTGCCAGCAGCTTGTCGAAGTATGAGCAGTTCTTC. This chain uses TRBV7-3 with TRBJ2-1; no clear D gene. Germline V gene sequence: CDR1 SGHTA, CDR2 FQGTGA. This CDR3 contains 12 residues. V shed 3 bases and J shed 8 bases, with 8 bases lying between them. Full variable domain (rest looked up from reference TRBV7-3 and TRBJ2-1): GAGVSQTPSNKVTEKGKYVELRCDPISGHTALYWYRQSLGQGPEFLIYFQGTGAADDSGLPNDRFFAVRPEGSVSTLKIQRTERGDSAVYLCASSLSKYEQFFGPGTRLTVL.

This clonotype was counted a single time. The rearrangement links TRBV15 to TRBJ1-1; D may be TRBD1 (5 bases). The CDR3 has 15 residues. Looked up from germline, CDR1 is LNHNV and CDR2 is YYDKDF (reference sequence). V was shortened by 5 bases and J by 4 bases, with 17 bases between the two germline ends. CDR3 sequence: CATSPRKGFSTEAFF. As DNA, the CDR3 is TGTGCCACCAGCCCCAGAAAGGGGTTCAGCACTGAAGCTTTCTTT. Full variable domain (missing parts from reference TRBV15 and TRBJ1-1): DAMVIQNPRYQVTQFGKPVTLSCSQTLNHNVMYWYQQKSSQAPKLLFHYYDKDFNNEADTPDNFQSRRPNTSFCFLDIRSPGLGDTAMYLCATSPRKGFSTEAFFGQGTRLTVV.

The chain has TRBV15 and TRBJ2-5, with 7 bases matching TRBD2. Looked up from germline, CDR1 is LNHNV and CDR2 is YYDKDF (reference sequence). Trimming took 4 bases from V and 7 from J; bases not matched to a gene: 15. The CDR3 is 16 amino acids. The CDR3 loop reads CATSTVRTSGVMTQYF. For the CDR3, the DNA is TGTGCCACCAGCACAGTTAGGACTAGTGGGGTGATGACCCAGTACTTC.

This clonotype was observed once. CDR3 amino acids: CSAARGTSGDGYEQYF. DNA of the CDR3: TGCAGTGCTGCACGTGGGACTAGCGGAGATGGATACGAGCAGTACTTC. V is TRBV20-1 and J is TRBJ2-7; 11 bases are a match to TRBD2. The J segment lost 4 bases and the V segment lost 5 bases, leaving 13 bases of the junction unmatched. CDR3 size: 16 residues. The germline gives CDR1 DFQATT, CDR2 SNEGSKA (reference sequence).